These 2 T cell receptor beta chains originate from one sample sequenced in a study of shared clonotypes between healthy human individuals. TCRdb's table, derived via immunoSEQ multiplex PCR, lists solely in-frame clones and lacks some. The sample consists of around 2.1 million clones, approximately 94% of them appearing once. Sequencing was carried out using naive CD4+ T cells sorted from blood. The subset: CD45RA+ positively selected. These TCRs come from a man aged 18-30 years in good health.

The CDR3 DNA follows: TGTGCCAGCTCACCATTAAGCGGGGGGGCAATCTGGAATGAGCAGTTCTTC. Its translation: CASSPLSGGAIWNEQFF. The rearrangement uses TRBV18 and TRBJ2-1; 10 bases align to TRBD2. The CDR3 consists of 17 residues. The germline V gene encodes CDR1 KGHSH and CDR2 LQKENI. J was trimmed by 7 bases and V by 2 bases; bases with no gene match: 11.

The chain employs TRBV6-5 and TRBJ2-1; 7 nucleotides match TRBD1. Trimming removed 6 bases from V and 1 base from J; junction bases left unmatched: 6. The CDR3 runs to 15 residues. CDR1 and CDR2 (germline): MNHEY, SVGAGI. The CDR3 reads CASRSDRASYNEQFF. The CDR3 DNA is TGTGCCAGCAGAAGCGACAGGGCTTCCTACAATGAGCAGTTCTTC.